This TCR beta chain is drawn from a study of blood T cell repertoires in COVID-19 (TCRdb year 2020). Study-level background: Samples covering the acute and convalescent phases of COVID-19 were provided by collaborators in the United States, Italy and Spain. Where HLA class I and class II types were available, the types were taken from metadata supplied by the sample provider, not from assay-based typing. The prospective study material was composed of cDNA or gDNA derived from T cells, B-cell-depleted T cells, or PBMCs. Subjects who had been exposed to COVID-19, were actively infected with it, or had recovered from it provided the deeply sampled blood TCRbeta repertoires that made up the dataset. Sample metadata almost always included a de-identified subject ID, COVID-19 status, age in years and sex. The samples were drawn from two sources: the first 160 participants of the ongoing ImmuneRACE study, and 950 to 1,500 subjects contributed by 6 global collaborators. The repertoires were released in a freely available public database intended as a resource for research on the immune response to SARS-CoV-2. General findings and caveats noted by the study authors: Clinical and demographic metadata were provided uncurated, with the amount varying by source and participant.

Each collaborating institution followed its own protocols to collect whole blood in K2EDTA tubes. Collaborator samples were shipped for TCRbeta analysis as frozen whole blood, isolated PBMCs, or DNA extracted from either sample type. This clone was counted a single time. Its cognate antigen has yet to be identified. No clone much larger than this one lies a single base away; base qualities are absent. TCRbeta CDR3 regions were amplified from genomic DNA by means of the immunoSEQ Assay, a bias-controlled multiplex PCR. The study's own analysis went as follows. Nucleated cell counts per sample were estimated from amplification of reference gene primers within the assay. To quantify the absolute abundance of each unique TCRbeta CDR3 rearrangement, sequence reads were collapsed and filtered. For each sample, productive Simpson clonality was calculated by taking the square root of Simpson's diversity index across productive rearrangements. TCRdb's version of the immuneACCESS table is confined to in-frame rearrangements and falls short of the full clone set. An unresolved V gene accounts for under half of the shortfall where checked; the remainder is of unknown origin. Clone size and V and J calls were adopted from that table, with D and trimming inferred from the DNA. The sample yields 190,000 or so clones; about three quarters were counted once. Of the sample, roughly 2.8% falls within the top ten clones.

The germline V gene encodes CDR1 SGHRS and CDR2 YFSETQ. Unmatched junction bases come to 3, with V trimmed by 3 bases and J by 4 bases. The CDR3 starts with the cysteine, ends with the phenylalanine, and has 13 residues. The retained sequence is limited to the CDR3, 39 bases, with the frame set at the first base. This clonotype originated in a woman of 80 years or more with active or convalescent COVID-19. The sequenced material came from peripheral blood. The rearrangement joined TRBV5-1 to TRBJ1-1; a stretch of 7 junction bases matches TRBD1. The DNA sequence is given as TGCGCCAGCAGCTCACAGGGGACCACTGAAGCTTTCTTT. It translates to CASSSQGTTEAFF.